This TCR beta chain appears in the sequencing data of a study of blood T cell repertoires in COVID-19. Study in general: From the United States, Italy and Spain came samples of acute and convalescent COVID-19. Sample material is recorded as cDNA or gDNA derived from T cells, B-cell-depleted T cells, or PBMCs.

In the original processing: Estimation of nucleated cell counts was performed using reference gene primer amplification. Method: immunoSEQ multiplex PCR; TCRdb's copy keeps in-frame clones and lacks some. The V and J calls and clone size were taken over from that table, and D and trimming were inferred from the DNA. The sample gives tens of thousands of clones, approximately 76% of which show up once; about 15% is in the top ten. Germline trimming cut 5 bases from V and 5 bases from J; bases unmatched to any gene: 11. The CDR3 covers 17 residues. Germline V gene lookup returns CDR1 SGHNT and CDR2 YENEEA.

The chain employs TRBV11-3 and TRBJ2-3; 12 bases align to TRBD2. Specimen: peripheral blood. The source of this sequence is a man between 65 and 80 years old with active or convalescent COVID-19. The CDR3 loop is CASSLGASGGAVDTQYF. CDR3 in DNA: TGTGCCAGCAGCCTCGGGGCTAGCGGGGGGGCCGTAGATACGCAGTATTTT.